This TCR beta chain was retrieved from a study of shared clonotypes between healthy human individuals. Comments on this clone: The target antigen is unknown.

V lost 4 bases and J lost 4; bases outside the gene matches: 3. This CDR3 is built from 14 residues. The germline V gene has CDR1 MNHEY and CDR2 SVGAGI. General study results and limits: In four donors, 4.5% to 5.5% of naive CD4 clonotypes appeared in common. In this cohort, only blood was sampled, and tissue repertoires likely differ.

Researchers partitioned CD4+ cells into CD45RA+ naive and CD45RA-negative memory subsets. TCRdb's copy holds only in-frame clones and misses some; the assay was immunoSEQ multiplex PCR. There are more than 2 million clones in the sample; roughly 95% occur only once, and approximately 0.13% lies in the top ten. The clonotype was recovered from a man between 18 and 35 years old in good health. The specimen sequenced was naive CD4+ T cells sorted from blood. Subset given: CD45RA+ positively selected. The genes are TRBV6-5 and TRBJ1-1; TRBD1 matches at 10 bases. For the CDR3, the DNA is TGTGCCAGCAGTTTGGGACAGGGGAGCACTGAAGCTTTCTTT. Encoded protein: CASSLGQGSTEAFF.